This entry features one TCR beta chain sequence. Its target is unknown. V dropped 1 base and J dropped 2 bases, with 9 bases sitting between them. The CDR3 length is 15 residues. The V gene's germline CDR1 is LGHNA and CDR2 YSLEER. Researchers isolated CD4+ T cells once approximately ten days of culture had elapsed. Everyone in the study got two shots of either the BNT162b2 or mRNA-1273 vaccine. This specimen belongs to a study of vaccination effects on CD4 cells after COVID-19. Profiling relied on immunoSEQ multiplex PCR, and the TCRdb table lists in-frame clones only, not all of them. The sample shows about 57,000 clones, around four fifths of them seen only once.

The source of this sequence is a human donor who received a COVID-19 vaccine. The V and J genes are TRBV4-3 and TRBJ2-1, with a weak D call TRBD2 (6 bases). Sequenced here: CD4+ T cells from PBMCs cultured without peptide, sampled after COVID-19 vaccination. CDR3 amino acids: CASSQGGGAYNEQFF. The CDR3 DNA reads as TGCGCCAGCAGCCAAGGTGGCGGGGCCTACAATGAGCAGTTCTTC.